These 20 T cell receptor beta chains were all obtained from the same sample, sequenced in a study of metastatic and nonmetastatic thyroid tumors. Via MiXCR, TCRdb re-called the PCR reads. Altogether 21,000 or so clones are present, 10% to 15% being singletons, with the ten largest covering roughly 25%. Each patient came to thyroid surgery without any prior treatment (of any kind). Sequencing was done on a sample of blood. These receptor sequences come from a female donor with papillary thyroid cancer or a benign thyroid nodule (not recorded which). Some clones in this sample may be carry-over from other donors' samples.

By proportion, this clone is medium-sized. V and J are TRBV6-1 and TRBJ1-5; D may be TRBD1 (6 bases). The V and J ends lost 2 bases and 7 bases respectively, with 18 bases between them. Germline CDR1 is MNHNS and CDR2 is SASEGT. The CDR3 is 16 amino acids. CDR3 sequence reads: CASSEQSGANGQPQHF. DNA of the CDR3: TGTGCCAGCAGTGAACAGTCAGGGGCCAACGGCCAGCCCCAGCATTTT.

In this sample, this clone turned up many times. The V and J genes are TRBV15 and TRBJ2-1; 9 bases align to TRBD2. Trimming removed 1 base from V and 8 bases from J; junction bases left unmatched: 3. The CDR3 is 14 amino acids. Germline CDR1 LNHNV, CDR2 YYDKDF (reference sequence). DNA for the CDR3: TGTGCCACCAGCAGAGGGCGGGGGGGGGATGAGCAGTTCTTC. Protein: CATSRGRGGDEQFF.

This clone came up many times. This chain uses TRBV7-9 with TRBJ2-1; 9 nucleotides line up with TRBD2. CDR1 SEHNR and CDR2 FQNEAQ come from the germline V gene (reference sequence). The CDR3 runs to 15 residues. Trimming cost V 11 bases and J 4 bases; bases outside gene matches: 12. For the CDR3, the DNA is TGTGCCGGCATAGCGGGAGTCAGTTTGTACAATGAGCAGTTCTTC. Its translation is CAGIAGVSLYNEQFF.

This clone was observed at least ten times. The rearrangement joins TRBV27 to TRBJ2-3; D not certain. CDR1 is MNHEY, CDR2 SMNVEV, per germline (reference sequence). The length of the CDR3 is 14 residues. V was clipped by 4 bases and J by 0 bases, with 8 bases between them. The CDR3 here is CASSSWGSTDTQYF. The CDR3 DNA reads as TGTGCCAGCAGTTCGTGGGGTAGCACAGATACGCAGTATTTT.

This clone was recorded at least ten times. This chain links TRBV27 with TRBJ2-6; D possibly corresponds to TRBD2 (5 bases). This CDR3 comprises 14 residues. Germline assignment: CDR1 MNHEY and CDR2 SMNVEV (reference sequence). Trimming took 3 bases from V and 2 from J, leaving 5 bases between them. CDR3 coding DNA: TGTGCCAGCAGTTTGAGGGCTGGGGCCAACGTCCTGACTTTC. Amino acids: CASSLRAGANVLTF.

This chain uses TRBV20-1 with TRBJ2-7; D is unresolved. This CDR3 has 14 residues. The V end was cut by 6 bases, the J end by 2 bases, with 17 bases between. CDR1 is DFQATT and CDR2 is SNEGSKA in the germline V gene (reference sequence). CDR3 DNA: TGCAGTGCCATGGGCTTATGGCAAGCCTACGAGCAGTACTTC. The encoded protein is CSAMGLWQAYEQYF.

This clone has a count of ten or more. The chain links TRBV4-1 to TRBJ2-5, with D possibly TRBD1 on 6 matching bases. This CDR3 has 17 residues. V gave up 3 bases and J gave up 5 bases, with 22 bases separating them. From germline, CDR1 is MGHRA and CDR2 YSYEKL. In nucleotides, the CDR3 is TGCGCCAGCAGCCACCCTCCTGGGGGCAGTGTGGGGGAGACCCAGTACTTC. This translates into CASSHPPGGSVGETQYF.

The sample holds many counts of this clone. The rearrangement uses TRBV4-1 and TRBJ1-6; D is possibly TRBD1 (5 bases). Per the germline V gene, CDR1 is MGHRA and CDR2 is YSYEKL. The CDR3 length is 15 residues. Trimming removed 6 bases from V and 7 bases from J, with 16 bases in between. In DNA form, the CDR3 reads TGCGCCAGCAGTAAATCGGGGGTCCTGAATTCACCCCTCCACTTT. It encodes CASSKSGVLNSPLHF.

This clone has a count of ten or more. At one boundary the junction diverges from the germline segment, which might be a read error. V is TRBV11-2 and J is TRBJ2-2, with D possibly matching TRBD1 (6 bases). The CDR3 has 14 amino acids. Germline V gene data show CDR1 as SGHAT and CDR2 as FQNNGV. CDR3 region: CAGSLGQNTGELFF. The CDR3, as DNA: TGTGCCGGCAGCTTGGGACAGAACACCGGGGAGCTGTTTTTT.

Sample share makes this clone medium-sized (0.01 to 0.1%). The DNA for the CDR3 is TGTGCCAGCAGTTTTATCGCCTACGAGCAGTACTTC. Its protein is CASSFIAYEQYF. The rearrangement joins TRBV12-3 or TRBV12-4 to TRBJ2-7, with D uncertain. V lost 3 bases and J 2 bases, leaving 5 bases between the germline ends. The CDR3 has 12 residues.

With regard to this clone: The junction differs from germline at one of its ends, possibly a read error. The chain joins TRBV7-2 to TRBJ2-7; possible D gene TRBD1, 5 bases. The CDR3 extends over 15 amino acids. The V gene's germline CDR1 is SGHTA and CDR2 FQGNSA. The CDR3, as DNA: TGTGTCAGCAGCCCCTTAGGGGAACCCTCTTTCGAGCAGCACTTC. Protein sequence: CVSSPLGEPSFEQHF.

This clone was seen many times. The rearrangement joins TRBV3-1 to TRBJ1-1; D may be TRBD1 (5 bases). The CDR3 sequence is 15 residues long. From germline, CDR1 is LGHDT and CDR2 YNNKEL (reference sequence). Trimming took 1 base from V and 0 from J, leaving 9 bases between them. This chain's CDR3 is CASSQGGGMNTEAFF. In nucleotides, the CDR3 is TGTGCCAGCAGCCAAGGGGGGGGGATGAACACTGAAGCTTTCTTT.

This clone appeared many times. The V and J genes are TRBV10-1 and TRBJ2-1; 7 bases fit TRBD2. V trimming: 0 bases; J trimming: 0 bases; junction bases outside the gene matches: 2. This CDR3 contains 16 residues. Looked up from germline, CDR1 is WNHNN and CDR2 is SYGVQD (reference sequence). CDR3 DNA: TGCGCCAGCAGTGAGTCGCCGGGAGGCTCCTACAATGAGCAGTTCTTC. Residues: CASSESPGGSYNEQFF.

This clone was recorded many times. The V gene is TRBV6-1, the J gene TRBJ2-1; D gene ambiguous. From germline, CDR1 is MNHNS and CDR2 SASEGT. The CDR3 runs 13 residues. V lost 6 bases to trimming and J lost 6 bases, with 12 bases between them. In nucleotides, the CDR3 is TGTGCCAGCAGAGCTCTAGGTAGCAATGAGCAGTTCTTC. Translated: CASRALGSNEQFF.

Ten or more counts support this clone. The rearrangement uses TRBV2 and TRBJ1-4; the D is unclear. The ends were cut back, 7 bases at V and 5 bases at J, with 11 bases in the middle. Per germline, CDR1 SNHLY and CDR2 FYNNEI. The CDR3 totals 13 residues. CDR3 nucleotides: TGTGCCAGCAAAGCGGCCCCGAATGAAAAACTGTTTTTT. Residues: CASKAAPNEKLFF. Filled out from reference TRBV2 and TRBJ1-4, the complete variable domain reads EPEVTQTPSHQVTQMGQEVILRCVPISNHLYFYWYRQILGQKVEFLVSFYNNEISEKSEIFDDQFSVERPDGSNFTLKIRSTKLEDSAMYFCASKAAPNEKLFFGSGTQLSVL.

This clone was detected ten times or more. This chain uses TRBV12-3 or TRBV12-4 with TRBJ2-5, with 12 bases fitting TRBD2. Unmatched junction bases numbered 17, after V lost 5 bases and J lost 4 bases. The CDR3 extends over 19 amino acids. CDR3 region: CASSEGSGLAGGPGETQYF. In DNA form, the CDR3 reads TGTGCCAGCAGTGAGGGATCGGGTCTAGCGGGAGGGCCGGGAGAGACCCAGTACTTC.

In its sample, this clone was seen many times. The chain joins TRBV5-6 to TRBJ2-5, with a weak D call TRBD2 (7 bases). The CDR3 spans 13 residues. The V and J ends lost 4 bases and 5 bases respectively, with 12 bases between them. Germline V gives CDR1 SGHDT, CDR2 YYEEEE. The CDR3: CASSGGGGETQYF. The CDR3 DNA is TGTGCCAGCAGCGGGGGAGGGGGGGAGACCCAGTACTTC.

This clone was seen at least ten times. V is TRBV9 and J is TRBJ1-1; 7 bases agree with TRBD1. CDR3 length equals 14 residues. V shed 0 bases, J shed 10 bases, and the junction held 9 bases outside the gene matches. Per the germline V gene, CDR1 is SGDLS and CDR2 is YYNGEE. The CDR3 protein is CASSVGDSPYGAFF. Written as DNA, the CDR3 is TGTGCCAGCAGCGTAGGGGACAGCCCCTACGGAGCTTTCTTT. Full variable domain (remainder filled in from reference TRBV9 and TRBJ1-1): DSGVTQTPKHLITATGQRVTLRCSPRSGDLSVYWYQQSLDQGLQFLIQYYNGEERAKGNILERFSAQQFPDLHSELNLSSLELGDSALYFCASSVGDSPYGAFFGQGTRLTVV.

This clone was observed a few times. The junction departs from the called germline gene at one end, perhaps through a read error. CDR3 in amino acids: CAGPVGDF. The CDR3 nucleotides read TGTGCCGGCCCCGTCGGGGACTTC. V usage is TRBV6-1 and J usage is TRBJ2-7; D is possibly TRBD2 (5 bases). CDR3 length equals 8 residues. Germline loops: CDR1 MNHNS, CDR2 SASEGT.

This clone was seen more than once but under ten times. At one end, the junction sequence differs from germline, possibly due to a read error. The V gene is TRBV6-2 or TRBV6-3, the J gene TRBJ1-5; TRBD1 is a possible D gene (5 bases). This CDR3 comprises 17 residues. Germline loops: CDR1 MNHEY, CDR2 SVGEGT. The CDR3 sequence: CASIYLLGGMSNQPQHF. The CDR3 DNA is TGTGCCAGCATTTACTTATTGGGGGGAATGAGCAATCAGCCCCAGCATTTT.